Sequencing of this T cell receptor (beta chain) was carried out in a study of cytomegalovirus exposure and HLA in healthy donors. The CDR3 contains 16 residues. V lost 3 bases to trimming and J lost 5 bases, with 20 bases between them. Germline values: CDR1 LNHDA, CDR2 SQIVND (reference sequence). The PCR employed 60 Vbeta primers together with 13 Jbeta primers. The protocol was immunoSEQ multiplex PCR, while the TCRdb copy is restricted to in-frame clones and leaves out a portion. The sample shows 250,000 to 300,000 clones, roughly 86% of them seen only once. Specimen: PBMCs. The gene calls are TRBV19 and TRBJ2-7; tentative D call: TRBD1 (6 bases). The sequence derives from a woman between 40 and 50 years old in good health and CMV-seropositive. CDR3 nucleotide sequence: TGTGCCAGTAGTATTGGTTATGGGGCCCAGGGGAACGAGCAGTACTTC. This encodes CASSIGYGAQGNEQYF.